Here is one T cell receptor beta chain with its context. The source of the sample is a study of T cell responses to AZD1222 COVID-19 vaccine. Only in-frame clones appear in the TCRdb table, and some are missing; sequencing was by immunoSEQ multiplex PCR. The data show over 70,000 clones, 85% to 90% seen once. V lost 3 bases and J 0 bases, leaving 8 bases between the germline ends. This CDR3 contains 14 residues. Germline CDR1 reads MNHEY; CDR2 reads SVGAGI. This receptor was taken from an adult who received the AZD1222 COVID-19 vaccine. This chain uses TRBV6-5 with TRBJ2-5; D unresolved. Source: peripheral blood, taken 28 days after the second AZD1222 dose. Here the CDR3 DNA reads TGTGCCAGCAGTTATCCATGGTACCAAGAGACCCAGTACTTC. Amino acid sequence: CASSYPWYQETQYF.